This TCR beta chain is from a study of cytomegalovirus exposure and HLA in healthy donors. Regarding the study as a whole: In vitro confirmation showed three CMV-associated chains to be CMV antigen specific. CMV serostatus alone was available as immune exposure information.

Notes on this clone: Its antigen remains unidentified.

The CDR3 has 16 amino acids. Unmatched junction bases numbered 9, after V lost 3 bases and J lost 4 bases. The germline gives CDR1 MGHDK, CDR2 SYGVNS. PCR used 60 Vbeta primers and 13 Jbeta primers. The table came from immunoSEQ multiplex PCR; TCRdb's copy has only in-frame clones and leaves some out. The sample yields 110,000 to 150,000 clones, about 73% seen once. The sequenced sample consisted of PBMCs. This chain connects TRBV25-1 to TRBJ1-1, with 9 bases identical to TRBD1. The TCR originated in a woman aged 55-69 years in good health and CMV-seropositive. CDR3: CASSERVTGGFTEAFF. The DNA for the CDR3 is TGTGCCAGCAGTGAGAGGGTGACAGGGGGTTTCACTGAAGCTTTCTTT.